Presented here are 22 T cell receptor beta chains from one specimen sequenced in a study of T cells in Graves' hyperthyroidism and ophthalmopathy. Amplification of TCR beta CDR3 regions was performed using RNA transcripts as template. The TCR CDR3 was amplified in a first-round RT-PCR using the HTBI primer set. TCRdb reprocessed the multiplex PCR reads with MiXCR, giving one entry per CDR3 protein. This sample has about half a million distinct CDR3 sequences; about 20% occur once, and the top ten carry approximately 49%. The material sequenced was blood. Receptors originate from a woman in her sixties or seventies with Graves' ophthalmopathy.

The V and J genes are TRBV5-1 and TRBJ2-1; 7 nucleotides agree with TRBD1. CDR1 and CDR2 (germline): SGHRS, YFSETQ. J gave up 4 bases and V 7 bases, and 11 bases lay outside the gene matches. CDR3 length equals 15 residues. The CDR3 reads CASHLPEGAYNEQFF. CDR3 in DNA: TGCGCCAGCCACCTCCCCGAGGGGGCTTACAATGAGCAGTTCTTC.

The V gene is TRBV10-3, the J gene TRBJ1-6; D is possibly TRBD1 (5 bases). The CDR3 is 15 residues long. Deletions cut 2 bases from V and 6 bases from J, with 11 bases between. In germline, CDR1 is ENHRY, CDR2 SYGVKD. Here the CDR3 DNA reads TGTGCCATCAGTGAGACCCGGGGGATTAATTCACCCCTCCACTTT. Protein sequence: CAISETRGINSPLHF.

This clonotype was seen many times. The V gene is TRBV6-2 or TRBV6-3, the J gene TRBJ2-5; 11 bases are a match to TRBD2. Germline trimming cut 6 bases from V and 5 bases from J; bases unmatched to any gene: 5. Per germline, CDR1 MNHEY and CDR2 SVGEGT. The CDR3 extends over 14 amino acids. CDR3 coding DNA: TGTGCCAGCAGGATGGTAGCGGGAGGGGAGACCCAGTACTTC. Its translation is CASRMVAGGETQYF.

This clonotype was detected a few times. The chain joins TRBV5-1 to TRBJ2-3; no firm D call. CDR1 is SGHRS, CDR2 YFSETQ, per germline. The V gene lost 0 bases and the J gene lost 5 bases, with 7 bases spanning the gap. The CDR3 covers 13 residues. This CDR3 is CASSLAFGDTQYF. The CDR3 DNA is TGCGCCAGCAGCTTGGCCTTTGGAGATACGCAGTATTTT.

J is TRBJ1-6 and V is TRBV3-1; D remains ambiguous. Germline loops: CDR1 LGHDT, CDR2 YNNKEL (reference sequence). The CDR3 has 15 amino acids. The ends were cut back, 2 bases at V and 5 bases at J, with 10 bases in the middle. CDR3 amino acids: CASSQYDRNNSPLHF. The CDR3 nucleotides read TGTGCCAGCAGCCAATATGACCGAAATAATTCACCCCTCCACTTT.

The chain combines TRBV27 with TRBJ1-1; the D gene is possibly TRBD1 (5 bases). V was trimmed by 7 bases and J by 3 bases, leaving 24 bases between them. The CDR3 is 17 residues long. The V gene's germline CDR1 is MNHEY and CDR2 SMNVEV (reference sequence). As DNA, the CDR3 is TGTGCCAGCACCTCCTTGTACGGGGCAGGGCAACACACTGAAGCTTTCTTT. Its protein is CASTSLYGAGQHTEAFF.

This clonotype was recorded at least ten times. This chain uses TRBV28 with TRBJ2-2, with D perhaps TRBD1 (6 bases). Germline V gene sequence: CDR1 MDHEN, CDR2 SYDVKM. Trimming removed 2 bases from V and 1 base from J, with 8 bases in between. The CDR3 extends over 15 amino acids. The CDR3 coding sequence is TGTGCCAGCAGTTTACCACAGGGGAACACCGGGGAGCTGTTTTTT. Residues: CASSLPQGNTGELFF.

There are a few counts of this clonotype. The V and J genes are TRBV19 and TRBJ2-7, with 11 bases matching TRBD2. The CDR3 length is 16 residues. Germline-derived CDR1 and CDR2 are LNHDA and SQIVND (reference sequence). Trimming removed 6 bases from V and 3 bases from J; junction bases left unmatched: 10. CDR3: CASSRLAGIGGYEQYF. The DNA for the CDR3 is TGTGCCAGTAGCAGACTAGCGGGAATCGGGGGCTACGAGCAGTACTTC.

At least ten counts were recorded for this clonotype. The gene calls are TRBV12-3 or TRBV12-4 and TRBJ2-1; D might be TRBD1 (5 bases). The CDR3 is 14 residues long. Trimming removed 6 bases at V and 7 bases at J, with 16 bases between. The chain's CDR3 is CASSLGHLRNEQFF. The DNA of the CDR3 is TGTGCCAGCAGCCTTGGACATCTGCGGAATGAGCAGTTCTTC.

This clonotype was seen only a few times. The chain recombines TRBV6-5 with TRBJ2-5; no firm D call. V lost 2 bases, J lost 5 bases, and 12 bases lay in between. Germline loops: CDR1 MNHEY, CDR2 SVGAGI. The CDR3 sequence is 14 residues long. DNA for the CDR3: TGTGCCAGCAGTTACGGGATAACTACGGAGACCCAGTACTTC. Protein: CASSYGITTETQYF.

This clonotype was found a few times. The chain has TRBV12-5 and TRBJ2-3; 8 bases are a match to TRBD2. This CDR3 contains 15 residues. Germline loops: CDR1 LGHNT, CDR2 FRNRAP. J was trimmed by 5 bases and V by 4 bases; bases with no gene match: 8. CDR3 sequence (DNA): TGTGCTAGTGGTTGGGGCCGGGAGGGCCGAGATACGCAGTATTTT. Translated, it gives CASGWGREGRDTQYF.

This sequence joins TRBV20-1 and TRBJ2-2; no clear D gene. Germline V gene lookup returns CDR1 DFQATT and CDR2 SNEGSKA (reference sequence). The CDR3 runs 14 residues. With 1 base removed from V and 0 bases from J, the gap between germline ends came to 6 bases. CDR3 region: CSARGHANTGELFF. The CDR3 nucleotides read TGCAGTGCTAGAGGACACGCGAACACCGGGGAGCTGTTTTTT.

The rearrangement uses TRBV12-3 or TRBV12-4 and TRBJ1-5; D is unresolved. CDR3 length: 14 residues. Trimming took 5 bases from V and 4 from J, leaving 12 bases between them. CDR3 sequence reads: CASSALGGNQPQHF. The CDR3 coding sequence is TGTGCCAGCAGTGCCCTGGGAGGGAATCAGCCCCAGCATTTT.

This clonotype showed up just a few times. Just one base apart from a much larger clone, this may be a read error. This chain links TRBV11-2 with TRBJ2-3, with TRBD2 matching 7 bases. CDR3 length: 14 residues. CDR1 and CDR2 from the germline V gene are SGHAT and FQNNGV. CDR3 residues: CASLRRGSTNTQYF. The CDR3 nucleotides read TGTGCCTCCCTAAGGCGCGGGAGCACAAATACGCAGTATTTT.

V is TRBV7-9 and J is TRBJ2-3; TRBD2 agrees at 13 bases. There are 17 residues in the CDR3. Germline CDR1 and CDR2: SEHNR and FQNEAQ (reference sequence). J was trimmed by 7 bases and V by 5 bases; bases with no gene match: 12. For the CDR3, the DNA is TGTGCCAGCAGCGTAGGAAGGACTAGCGGGAGTACCCATACGCAGTATTTT. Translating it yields CASSVGRTSGSTHTQYF.

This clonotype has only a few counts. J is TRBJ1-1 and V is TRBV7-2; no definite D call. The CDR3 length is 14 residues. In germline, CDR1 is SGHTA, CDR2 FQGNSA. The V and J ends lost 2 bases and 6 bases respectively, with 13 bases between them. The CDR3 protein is CASSLKYREAEAFF. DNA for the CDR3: TGTGCCAGCAGCTTAAAGTACAGAGAGGCTGAAGCTTTCTTT.

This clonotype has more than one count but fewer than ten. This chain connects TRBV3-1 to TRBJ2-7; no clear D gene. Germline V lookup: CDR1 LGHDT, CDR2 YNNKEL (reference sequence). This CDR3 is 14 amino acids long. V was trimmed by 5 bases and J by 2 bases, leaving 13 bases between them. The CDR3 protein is CASSYLATPYEQYF. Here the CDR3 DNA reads TGTGCCAGCAGCTACCTGGCTACCCCCTACGAGCAGTACTTC.

This chain's CDR3 is CASSQSAGDTEAFF. The CDR3 bases are TGTGCCAGCAGCCAATCCGCGGGTGACACTGAAGCTTTCTTT. The genes are TRBV3-1 and TRBJ1-1; D uncertain. With 2 bases removed from V and 3 bases from J, the gap between germline ends came to 10 bases. The germline V gene encodes CDR1 LGHDT and CDR2 YNNKEL (reference sequence). CDR3 length equals 14 residues.

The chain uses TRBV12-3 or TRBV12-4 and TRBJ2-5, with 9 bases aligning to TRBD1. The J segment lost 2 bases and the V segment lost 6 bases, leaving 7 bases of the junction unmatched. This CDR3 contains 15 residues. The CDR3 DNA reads TGTGCCAGCAGCCCTGACAGGGGGATACAAGAGACCCAGTACTTC. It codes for CASSPDRGIQETQYF.

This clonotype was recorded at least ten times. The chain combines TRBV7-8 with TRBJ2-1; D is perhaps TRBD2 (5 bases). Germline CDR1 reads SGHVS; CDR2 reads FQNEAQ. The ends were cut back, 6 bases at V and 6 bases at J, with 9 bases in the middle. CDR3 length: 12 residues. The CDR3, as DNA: TGTGCCAGCAGTCGTACTAGCAATGAGCAGTTCTTC. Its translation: CASSRTSNEQFF.

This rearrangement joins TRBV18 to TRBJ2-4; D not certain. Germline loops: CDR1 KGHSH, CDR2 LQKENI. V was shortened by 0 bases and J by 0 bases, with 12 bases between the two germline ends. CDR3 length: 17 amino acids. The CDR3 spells CASSPPPTTLAKNIQYF. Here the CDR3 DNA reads TGTGCCAGCTCACCACCGCCAACAACGCTAGCCAAAAACATTCAGTACTTC.

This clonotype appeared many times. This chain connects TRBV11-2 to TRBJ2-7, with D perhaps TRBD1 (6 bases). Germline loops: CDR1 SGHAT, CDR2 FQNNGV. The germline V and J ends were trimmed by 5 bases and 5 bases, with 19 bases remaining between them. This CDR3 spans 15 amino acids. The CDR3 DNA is TGTGCCAGCAGCCCGGTGACGGGACGGGACAACGAGCAGTACTTC. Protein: CASSPVTGRDNEQYF.